The 14 T cell receptor beta chains below were found in one sample sequenced in a study of T cells after posttransplantation cyclophosphamide. Cyclophosphamide on days +3 and +4 followed busulfan-fludarabine conditioning and a marrow graft. TCRdb's copy holds only in-frame clones and misses some; the assay was immunoSEQ multiplex PCR. The sample gives 10,000 to 13,000 clones, none seen only once, and the top ten clones hold about 15%. The sample in question was PBMCs, obtained after allogeneic stem cell transplant with posttransplant cyclophosphamide. These receptors all stem from a female patient in her forties or fifties who received an allogeneic stem cell transplant from a related donor, was CMV-positive, and had no GVHD. Some T cells may arise from the graft donor.

This clone showed up many times. This chain joins TRBV6-4 and TRBJ1-1; TRBD1 might be the D (5 bases). The CDR3 totals 14 residues. Between the trimmed V and J ends, which lost 6 bases and 4 bases, there was a span of 15 bases. Germline V CDR1 and CDR2: MRHNA, SNTAGT. CDR3: CASRDTSRGTEAFF. For the CDR3, the DNA is TGTGCCAGCAGGGACACCTCTCGGGGCACTGAAGCTTTCTTT.

This clone was seen ten or more times. The V and J genes are TRBV7-9 and TRBJ1-4; 8 nucleotides match TRBD1. CDR3 length: 15 residues. The trim removed 2 bases at V and 8 bases at J, leaving 7 bases unmatched. Germline CDR1 is SEHNR and CDR2 is FQNEAQ (reference sequence). The CDR3 DNA follows: TGTGCCAGCAGCTTACGGGGACAGGCCGGGGAAAAACTGTTTTTT. Protein sequence: CASSLRGQAGEKLFF.

This clone was detected many times. The V call is TRBV19, the J call TRBJ2-1; weak D call: TRBD2 (6 bases). The CDR3 is 16 residues long. V lost 2 bases and J lost 4, with 15 bases in between. The germline V gene encodes CDR1 LNHDA and CDR2 SQIVND (reference sequence). CDR3 amino acids: CASSIHRAGVYNEQFF. In DNA form, the CDR3 reads TGTGCCAGTAGTATACACCGAGCGGGTGTATACAATGAGCAGTTCTTC.

This clone has at least ten counts. The chain recombines TRBV5-4 with TRBJ2-5; 12 nucleotides align to TRBD2. J gave up 5 bases and V 0 bases, and 5 bases lay outside the gene matches. This CDR3 region has 16 residues. Germline V gene lookup returns CDR1 SGHNT and CDR2 YYREEE (reference sequence). CDR3 sequence (DNA): TGTGCCAGCAGCTTGGGACTAGCGGGAGTTCGGGAGACCCAGTACTTC. This translates into CASSLGLAGVRETQYF.

The sample holds many counts of this clone. This rearrangement joins TRBV7-7 to TRBJ2-5; D is unresolved. The CDR3 extends over 14 amino acids. Trimming cost V 1 base and J 7 bases, with 13 bases left between them. CDR1 is SSHAT and CDR2 is FNYEAQ in the germline V gene (reference sequence). DNA for the CDR3: TGTGCCAGCAGCTTAGGTCCCGCCTCGGGGACCCAGTACTTC. This gives the protein CASSLGPASGTQYF. Full variable domain (outside the CDR3, taken from reference TRBV7-7 and TRBJ2-5): GAGVSQSPRYKVTKRGQDVTLRCDPISSHATLYWYQQALGQGPEFLTYFNYEAQPDKSGLPSDRFSAERPEGSISTLTIQRTEQRDSAMYRCASSLGPASGTQYFGPGTRLLVL.

By sample fraction, this clone is medium-sized (0.01 to 0.1%). This chain uses TRBV5-1 with TRBJ2-4, with a possible D match to TRBD1 (6 bases). The CDR3 loop spans 16 amino acids. The germline V and J ends were trimmed by 0 bases and 8 bases, with 18 bases remaining between them. Germline CDR1 reads SGHRS; CDR2 reads YFSETQ. In DNA form, the CDR3 reads TGCGCCAGCAGCTTGGGGACAGTCACCCTCGGGGACATTCAGTACTTC. This gives the protein CASSLGTVTLGDIQYF.

Many counts were recorded for this clone. The J gene is TRBJ1-4, the V gene TRBV9, with D possibly being TRBD1 (5 bases). Trimming took off 0 bases at V and 8 bases at J, with 14 bases between the two ends. The germline gives CDR1 SGDLS, CDR2 YYNGEE. The CDR3 sequence is 15 residues long. The CDR3 region has the DNA TGTGCCAGCAGCGTAGGGAAGGGGCAAGGGGAAAAACTGTTTTTT. It codes for CASSVGKGQGEKLFF. Filled out from reference TRBV9 and TRBJ1-4, the complete variable domain reads DSGVTQTPKHLITATGQRVTLRCSPRSGDLSVYWYQQSLDQGLQFLIQYYNGEERAKGNILERFSAQQFPDLHSELNLSSLELGDSALYFCASSVGKGQGEKLFFGSGTQLSVL.

In its sample, this clone was seen many times. The chain couples TRBV5-6 to TRBJ2-5; D gene unclear. CDR3 size: 13 residues. The germline V and J ends were trimmed by 3 bases and 6 bases, with 12 bases remaining between them. Germline V gene lookup returns CDR1 SGHDT and CDR2 YYEEEE. Here the CDR3 DNA reads TGTGCCAGCAGCTATTGGCCGCCCCAGACCCAGTACTTC. Encoded protein: CASSYWPPQTQYF.

This clone appeared many times. The rearrangement uses TRBV7-3 and TRBJ2-5; D is ambiguous. Trimming left V 1 base short and J 0 bases short, with 15 bases between. Germline V gives CDR1 SGHTA, CDR2 FQGTGA. The CDR3 is made up of 17 amino acids. The CDR3 nucleotides are TGTGCCAGCAGCTTAAGAGGCGGCCGGAAGTACCAAGAGACCCAGTACTTC. It specifies CASSLRGGRKYQETQYF.

The sample holds many counts of this clone. The chain has TRBV6-5 and TRBJ1-5; D gene ambiguous. The CDR3 is 12 amino acids. V was trimmed by 0 bases and J by 10 bases, leaving 7 bases between them. The germline V gene encodes CDR1 MNHEY and CDR2 SVGAGI. CDR3 DNA: TGTGCCAGCAGTTACTCGGGCAGCCCCCAGCATTTT. It yields the protein CASSYSGSPQHF.

This clone was counted ten times or more. This chain links TRBV7-8 with TRBJ2-5; TRBD2 aligns across 7 bases. The CDR3 extends over 15 amino acids. The V and J ends lost 1 base and 6 bases, in that order; junction bases with no gene match: 8. Germline V lookup: CDR1 SGHVS, CDR2 FQNEAQ. The DNA of the CDR3 is TGTGCCAGCAGCTTAGGGGCGGGAGTTACGAAGACCCAGTACTTC. Amino acids: CASSLGAGVTKTQYF.

The chain recombines TRBV2 with TRBJ1-2; 9 bases map to TRBD1. The CDR3 consists of 15 residues. CDR1 and CDR2 from the germline V gene are SNHLY and FYNNEI. The junction had 12 bases not matched to a gene; V was cut back by 9 bases and J by 4 bases. CDR3 region: CASRGDRERFYGYTF. The CDR3 bases are TGTGCCAGTAGAGGGGACAGGGAAAGATTCTATGGCTACACCTTC.

This clone has a count of ten or more. This chain joins TRBV9 and TRBJ2-5; a possible D gene is TRBD2 (5 bases). Deletions cut 7 bases from V and 3 bases from J, with 16 bases between. CDR3 size: 14 residues. CDR1 and CDR2 (germline): SGDLS, YYNGEE. CDR3 sequence (DNA): TGTGCCAGCGGGCTTAGCGTGTCTGAAGAGACCCAGTACTTC. It encodes CASGLSVSEETQYF.

The sample holds many counts of this clone. This chain connects TRBV6-1 to TRBJ2-7, with a weak D call TRBD1 (5 bases). The length of the CDR3 is 12 residues. V dropped 6 bases and J dropped 7 bases, with 13 bases sitting between them. CDR1 is MNHNS, CDR2 SASEGT, per germline. CDR3 bases: TGTGCCAGCAGCAACTCAGGGTGGGAGCAGTACTTC. Amino acids: CASSNSGWEQYF.